Following are 20 T cell receptor beta chains from one sample sequenced in a study of identical twins. TCRdb used MiXCR to reprocess the 5' RACE reads, holding one entry per CDR3 protein. Among some 600,000 distinct CDR3 sequences listed, just over 7% were seen once. These data were likewise used in another study, on yellow fever vaccine responses in identical twins.

The specimen was PBMCs. These receptors were taken from a woman between 18 and 29 years old in good health.

Ten or more counts support this clonotype. The rearrangement uses TRBV11-3 and TRBJ2-1; possibly TRBD2 for D (5 bases). This CDR3 spans 12 amino acids. V was pared by 8 bases and J by 7 bases, with 12 bases between. Germline V gene sequence: CDR1 SGHNT, CDR2 YENEEA. In DNA form, the CDR3 reads TGTGCCAGCGGAATAGCGCAGAATGAGCAGTTCTTC. Residues: CASGIAQNEQFF.

The V and J genes are TRBV5-1 and TRBJ2-1, with 10 bases that match TRBD2. The CDR3 consists of 15 residues. The junction had 6 bases not matched to a gene; V was cut back by 4 bases and J by 5 bases. Per germline, CDR1 SGHRS and CDR2 YFSETQ. The CDR3 bases are TGCGCCAGCAGCGAGAGGGGACTAGCGCACAATGAGCAGTTCTTC. Translation gives CASSERGLAHNEQFF.

The V and J genes are TRBV15 and TRBJ2-1, with 9 bases fitting TRBD2. The CDR3 runs to 16 residues. Germline V gene data show CDR1 as LNHNV and CDR2 as YYDKDF (reference sequence). Unmatched junction bases numbered 6, after V lost 1 base and J lost 5 bases. The CDR3 is CATSRVGIAGDNEQFF. The DNA of the CDR3 is TGTGCCACCAGCAGAGTGGGAATAGCGGGAGACAATGAGCAGTTCTTC.

This clonotype was observed many times. The chain has TRBV29-1 and TRBJ2-2; the D gene is possibly TRBD2 (7 bases). Trimming removed 3 bases at V and 6 bases at J, with 23 bases between. This CDR3 spans 17 amino acids. Germline V CDR1 and CDR2: SQVTM, ANQGSEA. CDR3 residues: CSVDLGGARGAPGELFF. CDR3 DNA: TGCAGCGTTGACTTGGGAGGGGCCCGGGGGGCACCCGGGGAGCTGTTTTTT.

This chain joins TRBV7-8 and TRBJ2-1; D is unclear. V was shortened by 7 bases and J by 8 bases, with 9 bases between the two germline ends. Germline loops: CDR1 SGHVS, CDR2 FQNEAQ. This CDR3 has 11 amino acids. Written as DNA, the CDR3 is TGTGCCAGCACCCCGCACGATGAGCAGTTCTTC. Amino acids: CASTPHDEQFF.

The sample holds a few counts of this clonotype. The V call is TRBV12-3 or TRBV12-4, the J call TRBJ2-2, with 11 bases identical to TRBD2. The CDR3 sequence is 16 residues long. The trim removed 6 bases at V and 5 bases at J, leaving 8 bases unmatched. Here the CDR3 reads CASSPTSGSRTGELFF. Written as DNA, the CDR3 is TGTGCCAGCAGCCCCACTAGCGGGAGCCGTACCGGGGAGCTGTTTTTT.

This chain connects TRBV5-1 to TRBJ2-1; TRBD1 is a possible D gene (5 bases). CDR1 is SGHRS and CDR2 is YFSETQ in the germline V gene. The germline V and J ends were trimmed by 1 base and 6 bases, with 11 bases remaining between them. CDR3 length: 14 residues. This CDR3 is CASSLTGMSNEQFF. The CDR3 DNA reads TGCGCCAGCAGCTTGACAGGAATGTCCAATGAGCAGTTCTTC.

The J gene is TRBJ2-5, the V gene TRBV18; D remains unclear. V was pared by 2 bases and J by 2 bases, with 9 bases between. CDR1 is KGHSH and CDR2 is LQKENI in the germline V gene. The CDR3 loop spans 14 amino acids. Here the CDR3 reads CASSPTKIQETQYF. The CDR3 DNA sequence: TGTGCCAGCTCACCAACCAAGATTCAAGAGACCCAGTACTTC.

This clonotype was seen many times. The rearrangement uses TRBV29-1 and TRBJ2-1; 13 bases map to TRBD2. The CDR3 sequence is 17 residues long. V lost 8 bases, J lost 0 bases, and 10 bases stayed unmatched. Germline V lookup: CDR1 SQVTM, CDR2 ANQGSEA. CDR3: CSITGTSGISSYNEQFF. The CDR3 nucleotides are TGCAGCATAACCGGGACTAGCGGGATAAGCTCCTACAATGAGCAGTTCTTC.

Only a few counts were recorded for this clonotype. The rearrangement uses TRBV2 and TRBJ2-2; possible D gene TRBD1, 6 bases. Germline assignment: CDR1 SNHLY and CDR2 FYNNEI. The CDR3 loop spans 13 amino acids. V was pared by 7 bases and J by 4 bases, with 10 bases between. DNA of the CDR3: TGTGCCAGCATATCAGGGGCCACCGGGGAGCTGTTTTTT. This sequence encodes CASISGATGELFF.

There are many counts of this clonotype. The rearrangement joins TRBV7-3 to TRBJ2-1; 7 bases line up with TRBD2. There are 14 residues in the CDR3. Germline V CDR1 and CDR2: SGHTA, FQGTGA. V lost 1 base and J lost 8; bases outside the gene matches: 5. The CDR3 coding sequence is TGTGCCAGCAGCTTAATGGGCGCGGGGGATGAGCAGTTCTTC. It specifies CASSLMGAGDEQFF.

This clonotype turned up a few times. The CDR3 spells CASSLVSHDSGYEQYF. DNA for the CDR3: TGTGCCAGCAGCTTGGTAAGCCACGACAGTGGCTACGAGCAGTACTTC. The chain combines TRBV7-6 with TRBJ2-7; D perhaps matches TRBD1 (5 bases). The CDR3 consists of 16 residues. Germline V gives CDR1 SGHVS, CDR2 FNYEAQ. The V end was cut by 3 bases, the J end by 3 bases, with 18 bases between.

This clonotype was detected a few times. CDR3 nucleotide sequence: TGTGCCAGCAGCCAAGATACGGGACAGCCGAACACCGGGGAGCTGTTTTTT. Translation gives CASSQDTGQPNTGELFF. V gene TRBV4-2 combines with J gene TRBJ2-2, with 7 bases identical to TRBD1. The CDR3 is made up of 17 amino acids. In germline, CDR1 is LGHNA, CDR2 YNFKEQ. The junction had 4 bases not matched to a gene; V was cut back by 0 bases and J by 0 bases.

This clonotype was seen many times. This chain uses TRBV5-1 with TRBJ2-3; the D gene is possibly TRBD2 (7 bases). The CDR3 has 17 amino acids. V lost 4 bases and J 5 bases, leaving 23 bases between the germline ends. Germline CDR1 is SGHRS and CDR2 is YFSETQ. CDR3 bases: TGCGCCAGCAGCCTACGGGCAGGGAGGGGGGGCGAAGATACGCAGTATTTT. As protein: CASSLRAGRGGEDTQYF.

Only a few counts were recorded for this clonotype. The V call is TRBV7-9, the J call TRBJ1-1; D possibly corresponds to TRBD1 (6 bases). Trimming pared 4 bases from V and 1 base from J, leaving 10 bases between. Germline CDR1 SEHNR, CDR2 FQNEAQ (reference sequence). The CDR3 runs 14 residues. CDR3 sequence (DNA): TGTGCCAGCAGCTCCCCGGGGGCGAACACTGAAGCTTTCTTT. This codes for CASSSPGANTEAFF.

This clonotype was detected many times. The chain recombines TRBV6-2 or TRBV6-3 with TRBJ1-5; D is perhaps TRBD1 (6 bases). The CDR3 extends over 13 amino acids. Germline CDR1 MNHEY, CDR2 SVGEGT. The V and J ends lost 4 bases and 6 bases respectively, with 10 bases between them. The CDR3 here is CASSFGDIQPQHF. CDR3 DNA: TGTGCCAGCAGTTTCGGGGACATTCAGCCCCAGCATTTT.

This clonotype was seen a few times. The V call is TRBV4-1, the J call TRBJ1-5; the D gene is possibly TRBD1 (6 bases). The germline V gene has CDR1 MGHRA and CDR2 YSYEKL. The CDR3 extends over 15 amino acids. Trimming removed 1 base from V and 5 bases from J, with 12 bases in between. The CDR3 sequence is CASSQVGRGDQPQHF. The CDR3 DNA reads TGCGCCAGCAGCCAAGTTGGCAGGGGAGATCAGCCCCAGCATTTT.

This clonotype was observed at least ten times. The rearrangement joins TRBV12-3 or TRBV12-4 to TRBJ1-5, with D maybe TRBD1 (5 bases). The CDR3 consists of 16 residues. Trimming cost V 1 base and J 3 bases, with 13 bases left between them. The CDR3 DNA sequence: TGTGCCAGCAGTTTAGTAGACAGAATCCACAATCAGCCCCAGCATTTT. Protein product: CASSLVDRIHNQPQHF.

The chain combines TRBV20-1 with TRBJ2-1, with D possibly TRBD1 on 6 matching bases. This CDR3 is 11 amino acids long. Trimming took 6 bases from V and 9 from J, leaving 12 bases between them. In germline, CDR1 is DFQATT, CDR2 SNEGSKA (reference sequence). The CDR3 sequence is CSAKGDVEQFF. The CDR3 DNA sequence: TGCAGTGCCAAGGGGGACGTTGAGCAGTTCTTC.

This clonotype was picked up a small number of times. The genes are TRBV11-2 and TRBJ2-1, with a weak D call TRBD1 (6 bases). Germline V gene data show CDR1 as SGHAT and CDR2 as FQNNGV. V lost 1 base to trimming and J lost 1 base, with 14 bases between them. This CDR3 comprises 17 residues. The CDR3 spells CASSLGRAQGSYNEQFF. The CDR3 DNA reads TGTGCCAGCAGCTTAGGAAGGGCCCAGGGGTCCTACAATGAGCAGTTCTTC.